This is a list of T cell receptor beta chains from one sample in a study of Graves' ophthalmopathy and Graves' hyperthyroidism. TCRdb reprocessed the multiplex PCR reads with MiXCR, giving one entry per CDR3 protein. Among 300,000 to 400,000 distinct CDR3 sequences listed, roughly 16% were seen once. Sample: peripheral blood. The receptors derive from an adult man with Graves' ophthalmopathy. CDR3s include the opening cysteine and the closing phenylalanine or tryptophan. The D gene is left open where the match is weak.

>.|TRBV6-2/TRBV6-3|TRBJ1-1
CASSRDWQGLNTEAFF
>TRBD1|TRBV5-1|TRBJ2-2
CASSSTGSTGELFF
>TRBD2|TRBV9|TRBJ2-5
CASSYSGTSKETQYF
>.|TRBV12-3/TRBV12-4|TRBJ2-5
CASSPSRKETQYF
>.|TRBV28|TRBJ2-7
CATTWFSRDREFYEQYF
>.|TRBV4-1|TRBJ1-1
CASSRKPVNTEAFF
>TRBD2|TRBV4-1|TRBJ2-7
CASSFGPSGGEQYF
>.|TRBV30|TRBJ1-6
CAWTGLLNSPLHF
>.|TRBV5-5|TRBJ2-7
CASSRASHYEQYF
>TRBD1|TRBV4-1|TRBJ1-5
CASSQAPPGQHSNQPQHF
>.|TRBV29-1|TRBJ2-7
CSVGGVYEQYF
>.|TRBV7-2|TRBJ1-2
CASNETPGPGYTF
>TRBD1|TRBV20-1|TRBJ1-2
CSANGGQGASNYGYTF
>TRBD2|TRBV6-5|TRBJ2-7
CASSYPTRGAGGPEQYF
>.|TRBV20-1|TRBJ1-5
CSARDNQGVGPQHF
>.|TRBV7-2|TRBJ2-7
CASSLHGDYEQYF
>TRBD1|TRBV12-3/TRBV12-4|TRBJ1-6
CASSPGQGASPLHF
>.|TRBV5-1|TRBJ2-6
CASSLAYLAGGANVLNF
>.|TRBV6-2/TRBV6-3|TRBJ2-2
CASSYDGGSGELFF
>TRBD1|TRBV6-1|TRBJ2-5
CASSKTGGQETQYF
>TRBD2|TRBV12-3/TRBV12-4|TRBJ2-5
CASRLSGGAGETQYF
>TRBD1|TRBV20-1|TRBJ1-5
CSASGTGGNQPQHF
>.|TRBV5-1|TRBJ1-1
CASSHDTGSTEAFF
>.|TRBV6-2/TRBV6-3|TRBJ2-5
CASSRQQAATQETQYF
>.|TRBV12-3/TRBV12-4|TRBJ2-2
CASSPGVAVLNTGELFF
>TRBD2|TRBV11-2|TRBJ2-7
CASSLVTGTSGGSYEQYF
>.|TRBV6-1|TRBJ1-6
CASRRGGPLHF
>.|TRBV7-8|TRBJ2-7
CASSLRVGVDDEQYF
>.|TRBV6-2/TRBV6-3|TRBJ1-5
CASSSLGLNQPQHF
>.|TRBV13|TRBJ2-7
CASSLDGGSEQYF
>.|TRBV15|TRBJ1-5
CATSRDLDQPQHF
>.|TRBV18|TRBJ2-5
CASSPPRAAGGTQYF
>.|TRBV5-1|TRBJ2-2
CASSLAQGRTGELFF
>.|TRBV5-1|TRBJ2-7
CASSLGPQNAYEQYF
>.|TRBV14|TRBJ1-2
CASSLSRASPYGYTF
>.|TRBV18|TRBJ2-7
CASSPGVGSEQYF
>.|TRBV7-2|TRBJ2-4
CASSLGAIQYF
>.|TRBV18|TRBJ1-1
CASSRAAGTGAFF
>.|TRBV7-3|TRBJ1-1
CASSLMGGHLNTEAFF
>.|TRBV6-5|TRBJ1-2
CASSYIGGRYGYTF
>TRBD1|TRBV28|TRBJ1-1
CASIRGTGFLNTEAFF
>.|TRBV7-2|TRBJ2-5
CASSLSSRETQYF
>TRBD1|TRBV2|TRBJ2-7
CASLDRVNEQYF
>.|TRBV4-1|TRBJ1-2
CASSQTVVKGYTF
>TRBD1|TRBV28|TRBJ1-6
CASSSGTGDSSPLHF
>TRBD1|TRBV25-1|TRBJ1-6
CASVPGQYNSPLHF
>TRBD2|TRBV28|TRBJ2-7
CASWSGAAYEQYF
>.|TRBV29-1|TRBJ1-1
CSVEESPNTEAFF
>.|TRBV6-2/TRBV6-3|TRBJ2-4
CASSYSEGAGDIQYF
>.|TRBV30|TRBJ2-5
CAWKDSHPQETQYF
>TRBD2|TRBV7-6|TRBJ2-7
CASSLAAAGGSYEQYF
>TRBD1|TRBV11-3|TRBJ2-2
CASSLGQGTGELFF
>TRBD1|TRBV5-1|TRBJ1-1
CASSLAGGETEAFF
>.|TRBV12-3/TRBV12-4|TRBJ2-2
CASSFYGIGNTGELFF
>TRBD2|TRBV30|TRBJ2-5
CAFTAGHTSAQYF
>TRBD1|TRBV15|TRBJ1-5
CATSAIPGQVNQPQHF
>.|TRBV12-3/TRBV12-4|TRBJ1-2
CASSFALNVYGYTF
>TRBD1|TRBV4-2|TRBJ2-7
CASSQWGTGGYEQYF
>TRBD2|TRBV6-2/TRBV6-3|TRBJ2-7
CASSYSLAGGLEQYF